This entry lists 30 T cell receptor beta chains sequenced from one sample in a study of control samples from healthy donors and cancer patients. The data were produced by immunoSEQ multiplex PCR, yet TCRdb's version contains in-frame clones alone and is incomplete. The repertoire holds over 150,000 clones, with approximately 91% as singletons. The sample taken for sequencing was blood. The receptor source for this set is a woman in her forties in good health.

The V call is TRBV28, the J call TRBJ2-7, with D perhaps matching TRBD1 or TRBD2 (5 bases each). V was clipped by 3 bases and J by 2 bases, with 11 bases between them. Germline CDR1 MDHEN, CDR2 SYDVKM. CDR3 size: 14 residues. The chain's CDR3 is CASSFGTVTYEQYF. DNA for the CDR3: TGTGCCAGCAGTTTCGGGACCGTAACCTACGAGCAGTACTTC.

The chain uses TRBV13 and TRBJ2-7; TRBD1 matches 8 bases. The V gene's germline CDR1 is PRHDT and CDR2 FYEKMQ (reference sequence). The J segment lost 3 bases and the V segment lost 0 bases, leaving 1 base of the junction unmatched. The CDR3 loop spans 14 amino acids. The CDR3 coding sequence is TGTGCCAGCAGCTTAGGGGACAGGGACTACGAGCAGTACTTC. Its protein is CASSLGDRDYEQYF.

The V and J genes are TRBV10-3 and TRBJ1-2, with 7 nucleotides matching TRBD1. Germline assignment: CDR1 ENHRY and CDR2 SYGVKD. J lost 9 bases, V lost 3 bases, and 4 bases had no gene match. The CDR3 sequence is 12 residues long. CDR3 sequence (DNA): TGTGCCATCAGTGAAGACAGGGAGCGCTACACCTTC. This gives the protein CAISEDRERYTF.

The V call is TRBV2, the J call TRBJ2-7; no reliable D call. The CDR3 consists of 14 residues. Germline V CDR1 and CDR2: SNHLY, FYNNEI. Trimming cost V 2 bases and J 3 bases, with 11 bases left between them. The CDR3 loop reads CASSEMAARYEQYF. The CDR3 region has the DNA TGTGCCAGCAGTGAAATGGCAGCCCGCTACGAGCAGTACTTC.

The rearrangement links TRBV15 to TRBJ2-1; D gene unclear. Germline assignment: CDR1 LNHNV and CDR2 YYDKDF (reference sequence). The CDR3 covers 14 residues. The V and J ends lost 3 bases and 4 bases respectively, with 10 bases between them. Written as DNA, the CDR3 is TGTGCCACCAGCAGCTCGCGGCTTTACAATGAGCAGTTCTTC. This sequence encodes CATSSSRLYNEQFF.

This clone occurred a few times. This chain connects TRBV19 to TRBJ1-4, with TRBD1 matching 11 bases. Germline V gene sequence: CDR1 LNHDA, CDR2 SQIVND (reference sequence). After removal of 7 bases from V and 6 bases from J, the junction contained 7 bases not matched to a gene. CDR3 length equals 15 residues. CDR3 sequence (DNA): TGTGCCAGTAACCGTCCGGGACAGGGGGATGAAAAACTGTTTTTT. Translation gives CASNRPGQGDEKLFF.

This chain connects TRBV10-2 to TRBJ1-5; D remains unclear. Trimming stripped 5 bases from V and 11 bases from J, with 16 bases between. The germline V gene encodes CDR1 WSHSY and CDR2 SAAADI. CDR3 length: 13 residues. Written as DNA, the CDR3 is TGCGCCAGCAGTTCAAATTATGTTGGGACCCAGCATTTT. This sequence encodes CASSSNYVGTQHF.

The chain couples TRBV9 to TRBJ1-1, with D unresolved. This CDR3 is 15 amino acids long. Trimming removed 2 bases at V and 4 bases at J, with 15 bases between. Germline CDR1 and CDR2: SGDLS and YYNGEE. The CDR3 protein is CASSVDSMVGTEAFF. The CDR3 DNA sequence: TGTGCCAGCAGCGTCGATTCAATGGTCGGCACTGAAGCTTTCTTT.

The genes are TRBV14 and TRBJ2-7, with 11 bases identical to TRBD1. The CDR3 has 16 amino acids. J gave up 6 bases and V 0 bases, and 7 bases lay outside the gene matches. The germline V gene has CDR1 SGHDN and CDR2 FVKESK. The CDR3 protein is CASSQDKDRGRIEQYF. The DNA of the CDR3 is TGTGCCAGCAGCCAAGATAAGGACAGGGGGCGTATCGAGCAGTACTTC.

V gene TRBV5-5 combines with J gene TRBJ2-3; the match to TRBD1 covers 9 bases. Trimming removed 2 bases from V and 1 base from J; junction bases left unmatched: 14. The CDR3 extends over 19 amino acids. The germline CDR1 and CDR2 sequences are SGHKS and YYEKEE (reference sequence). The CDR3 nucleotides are TGTGCCAGCAGCTTTACCGGGACAGGGTATAGTGAAGGCACAGATACGCAGTATTTT. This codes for CASSFTGTGYSEGTDTQYF. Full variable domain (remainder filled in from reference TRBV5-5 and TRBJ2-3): DAGVTQSPTHLIKTRGQQVTLRCSPISGHKSVSWYQQVLGQGPQFIFQYYEKEERGRGNFPDRFSARQFPNYSSELNVNALLLGDSALYLCASSFTGTGYSEGTDTQYFGPGTRLTVL.

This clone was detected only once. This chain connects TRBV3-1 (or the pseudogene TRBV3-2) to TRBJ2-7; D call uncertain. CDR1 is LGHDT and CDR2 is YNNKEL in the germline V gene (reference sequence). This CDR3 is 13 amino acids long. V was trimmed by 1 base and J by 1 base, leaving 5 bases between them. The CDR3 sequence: CASSQAPSYEQYF. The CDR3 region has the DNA TGTGCCAGCAGCCAAGCCCCATCCTACGAGCAGTACTTC.

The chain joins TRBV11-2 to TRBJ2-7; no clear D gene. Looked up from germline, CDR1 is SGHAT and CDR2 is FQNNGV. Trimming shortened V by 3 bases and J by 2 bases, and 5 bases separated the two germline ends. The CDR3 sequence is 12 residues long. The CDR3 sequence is CASSFETYEQYF. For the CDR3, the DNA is TGTGCCAGCAGCTTCGAAACCTACGAGCAGTACTTC.

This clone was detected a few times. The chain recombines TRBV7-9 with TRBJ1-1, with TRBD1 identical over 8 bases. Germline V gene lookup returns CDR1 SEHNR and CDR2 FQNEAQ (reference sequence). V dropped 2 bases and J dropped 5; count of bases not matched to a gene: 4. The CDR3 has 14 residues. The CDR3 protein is CASSLQGARTEAFF. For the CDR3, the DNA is TGTGCCAGCAGCTTACAGGGGGCTCGAACTGAAGCTTTCTTT.

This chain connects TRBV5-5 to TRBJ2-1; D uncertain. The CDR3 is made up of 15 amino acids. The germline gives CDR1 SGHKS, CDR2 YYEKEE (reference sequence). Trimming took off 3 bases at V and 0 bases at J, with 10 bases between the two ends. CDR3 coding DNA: TGTGCCAGCAGCTATTACGAGAGCTCCTACAATGAGCAGTTCTTC. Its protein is CASSYYESSYNEQFF.

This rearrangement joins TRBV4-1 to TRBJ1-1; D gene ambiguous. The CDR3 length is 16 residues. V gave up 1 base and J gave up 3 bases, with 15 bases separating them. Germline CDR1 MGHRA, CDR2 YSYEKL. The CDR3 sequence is CASSQGMAYKDTEAFF. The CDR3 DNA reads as TGCGCCAGCAGCCAAGGGATGGCGTATAAGGACACTGAAGCTTTCTTT.

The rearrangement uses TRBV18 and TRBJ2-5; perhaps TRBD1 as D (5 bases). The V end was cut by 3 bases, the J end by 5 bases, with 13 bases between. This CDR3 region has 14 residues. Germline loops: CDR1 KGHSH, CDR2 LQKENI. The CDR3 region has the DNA TGTGCCAGCTCACCTTACAAGGGGTCGGAGACCCAGTACTTC. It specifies CASSPYKGSETQYF.

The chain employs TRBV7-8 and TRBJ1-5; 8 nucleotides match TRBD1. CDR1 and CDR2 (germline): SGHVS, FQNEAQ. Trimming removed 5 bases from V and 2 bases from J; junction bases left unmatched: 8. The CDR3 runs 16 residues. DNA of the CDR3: TGTGCCAGCAGCCACAGGACAGGGATAGGCAATCAGCCCCAGCATTTT. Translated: CASSHRTGIGNQPQHF.

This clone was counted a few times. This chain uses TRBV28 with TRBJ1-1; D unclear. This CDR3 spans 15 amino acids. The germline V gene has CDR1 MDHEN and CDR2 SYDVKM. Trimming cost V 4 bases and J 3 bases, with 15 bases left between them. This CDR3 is CASSSTTDLYTEAFF. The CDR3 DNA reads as TGTGCCAGCAGTTCTACCACAGATCTCTACACTGAAGCTTTCTTT.

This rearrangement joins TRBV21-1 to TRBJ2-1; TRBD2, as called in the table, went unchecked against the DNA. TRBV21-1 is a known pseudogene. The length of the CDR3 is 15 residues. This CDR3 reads CASSMRSYSGNEQFF. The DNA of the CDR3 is TGTGCCAGCAGCATGCGCAGCTATAGCGGCAATGAGCAGTTCTTC.

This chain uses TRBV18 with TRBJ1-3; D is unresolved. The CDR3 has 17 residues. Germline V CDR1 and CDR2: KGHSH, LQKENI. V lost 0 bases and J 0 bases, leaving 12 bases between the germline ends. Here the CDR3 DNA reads TGTGCCAGCTCACCACCGTCGACGGCTATCTCTGGAAACACCATATATTTT. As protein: CASSPPSTAISGNTIYF.

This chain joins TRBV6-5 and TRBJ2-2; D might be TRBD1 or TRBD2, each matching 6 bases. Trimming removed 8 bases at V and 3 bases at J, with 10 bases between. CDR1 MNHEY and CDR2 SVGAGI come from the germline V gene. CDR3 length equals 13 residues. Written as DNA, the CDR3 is TGTGCCAGCGGGGGGCCCTACACCGGGGAGCTGTTTTTT. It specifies CASGGPYTGELFF.

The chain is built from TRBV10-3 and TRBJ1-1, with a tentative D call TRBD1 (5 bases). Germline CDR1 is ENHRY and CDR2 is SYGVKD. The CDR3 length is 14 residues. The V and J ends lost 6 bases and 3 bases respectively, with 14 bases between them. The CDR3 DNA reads TGTGCCATCAGGAGGATGGGGGGTGACACTGAAGCTTTCTTT. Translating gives CAIRRMGGDTEAFF.

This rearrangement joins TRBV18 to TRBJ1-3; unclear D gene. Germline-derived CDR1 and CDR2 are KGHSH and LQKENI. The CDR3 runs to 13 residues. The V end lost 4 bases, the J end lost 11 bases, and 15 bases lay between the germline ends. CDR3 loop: CASSLDEGLAIYF. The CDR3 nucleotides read TGTGCCAGCTCACTTGACGAGGGTCTCGCCATATATTTT. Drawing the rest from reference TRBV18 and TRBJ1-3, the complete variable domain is NAGVMQNPRHLVRRRGQEARLRCSPMKGHSHVYWYRQLPEEGLKFMVYLQKENIIDESGMPKERFSAEFPKEGPSILRIQQVVRGDSAAYFCASSLDEGLAIYFGEGSWLTVV.

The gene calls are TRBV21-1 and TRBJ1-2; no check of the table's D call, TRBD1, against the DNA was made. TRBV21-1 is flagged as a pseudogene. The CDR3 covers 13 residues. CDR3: CASMAGANYGYTF. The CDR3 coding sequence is TGTGCCAGCATGGCAGGGGCTAACTATGGCTACACCTTC.

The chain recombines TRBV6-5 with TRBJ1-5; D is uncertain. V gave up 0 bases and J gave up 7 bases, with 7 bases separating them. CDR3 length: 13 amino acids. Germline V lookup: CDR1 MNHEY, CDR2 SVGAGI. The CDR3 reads CASSYSIGQPQHF. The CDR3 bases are TGTGCCAGCAGTTACTCGATTGGGCAGCCCCAGCATTTT.

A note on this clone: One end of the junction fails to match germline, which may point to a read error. CDR3 coding DNA: TGCGCCAGCAGTCAAGAGGGGACTAGCGGGGCCTACGAGCAGTACTTC. Its translation is CASSQEGTSGAYEQYF. The V call is TRBV4-1, the J call TRBJ2-7; 13 nucleotides align to TRBD2. Germline assignment: CDR1 MGHRA and CDR2 YSYEKL. CDR3 length equals 16 residues.

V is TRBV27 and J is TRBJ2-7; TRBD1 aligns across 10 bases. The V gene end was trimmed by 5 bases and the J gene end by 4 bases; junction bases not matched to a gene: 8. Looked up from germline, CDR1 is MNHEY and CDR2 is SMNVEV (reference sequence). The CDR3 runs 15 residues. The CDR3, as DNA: TGTGCCAGCAGTCGAGAGACAGGGGGCAGTTACGAGCAGTACTTC. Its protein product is CASSRETGGSYEQYF.

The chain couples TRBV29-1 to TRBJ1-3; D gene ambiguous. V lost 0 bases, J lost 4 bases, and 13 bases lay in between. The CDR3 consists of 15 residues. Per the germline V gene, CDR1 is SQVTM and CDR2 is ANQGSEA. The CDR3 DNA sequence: TGCAGCGTTGAAGATCGCCACGGTGAAGGAAACACCATATATTTT. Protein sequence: CSVEDRHGEGNTIYF.

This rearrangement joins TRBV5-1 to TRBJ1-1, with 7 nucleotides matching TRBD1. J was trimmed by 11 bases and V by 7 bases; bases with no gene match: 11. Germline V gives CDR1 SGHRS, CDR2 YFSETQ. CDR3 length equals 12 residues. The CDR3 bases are TGCGCCAGCCGGGACAGCCAACGTTGGGCTTTCTTT. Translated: CASRDSQRWAFF. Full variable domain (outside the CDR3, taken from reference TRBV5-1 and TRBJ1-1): KAGVTQTPRYLIKTRGQQVTLSCSPISGHRSVSWYQQTPGQGLQFLFEYFSETQRNKGNFPGRFSGRQFSNSRSEMNVSTLELGDSALYLCASRDSQRWAFFGQGTRLTVV.

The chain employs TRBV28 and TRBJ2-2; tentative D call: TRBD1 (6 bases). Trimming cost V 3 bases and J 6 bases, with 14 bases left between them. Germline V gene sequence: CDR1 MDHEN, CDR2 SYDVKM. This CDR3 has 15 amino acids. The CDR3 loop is CASSLGQGWPGELFF. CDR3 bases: TGTGCCAGCAGTTTGGGGCAGGGGTGGCCCGGGGAGCTGTTTTTT.